This T cell receptor beta chain was retrieved from a study of T cell responses to AZD1222 COVID-19 vaccine. The CDR3 runs 12 residues. Germline V gene lookup returns CDR1 LGHNT and CDR2 FRNRAP. Trimming cost V 6 bases and J 11 bases; bases outside gene matches: 7. TCRdb keeps only in-frame clones here, not all; method: immunoSEQ multiplex PCR. Of about 120,000 clones in the sample, approximately 90% were seen once. Findings and limits, study-wide: Most donors were white British, females outnumbered males, and clonal diversity was possibly underestimated. Just six people given AZD1222 tested seropositive at baseline.

Comment on this clone: What it recognizes is unknown.

V usage is TRBV12-5 and J usage is TRBJ2-3; 8 bases line up with TRBD2. The sequencing here drew on peripheral blood, taken on day 0 of AZD1222 vaccination. The receptor comes from an adult in good health. The DNA of the CDR3 is TGTGCTAGTGGCCTAGCGGGTAAGGGGCAGTATTTT. This gives the protein CASGLAGKGQYF.